This T cell receptor beta chain appears in the sequencing data of a study of PD-1 blockade in classical Hodgkin lymphoma. Overall study: Patients were infused with nivolumab 3 mg/kg every 2 weeks.

For this clone: Its antigen is not known.

Time point indicated: cycle 4 day 1 (C4D1), after less than 7 weeks of nivolumab. Each patient experienced a relapse that followed autologous stem cell transplantation, and brentuximab vedotin exposure varied. Broader study findings: Baseline TCR diversity was reportedly lower in newly diagnosed patients than in healthy donors. It was reported as lower still in relapsed/refractory patients. Undefined causes, possibly disease activity or prior therapy, underlie the repertoire differences. Those patients who began receiving nivolumab less than 1 year after ASCT had lower diversity, and they were excluded.

The CDR3 is 18 residues long. J gave up 6 bases and V 5 bases, and 13 bases lay outside the gene matches. CDR1 and CDR2 from the germline V gene are MDHEN and SYDVKM. Data came from immunoSEQ multiplex PCR; TCRdb stores just in-frame clones and leaves some out. The table lists approximately 65,000 clones, around nine tenths of them singletons. The input for sequencing was peripheral blood mononuclear cells (PBMCs), taken before the fourth cycle of nivolumab. This TCR came from a human donor with classical Hodgkin lymphoma. The J gene is TRBJ2-1, the V gene TRBV28; 13 bases map to TRBD2. For the CDR3, the DNA is TGTGCCAGCAGTCAAACGTCTACTAGCGGGAGGGCCTTCAATGAGCAGTTCTTC. Translation gives CASSQTSTSGRAFNEQFF.